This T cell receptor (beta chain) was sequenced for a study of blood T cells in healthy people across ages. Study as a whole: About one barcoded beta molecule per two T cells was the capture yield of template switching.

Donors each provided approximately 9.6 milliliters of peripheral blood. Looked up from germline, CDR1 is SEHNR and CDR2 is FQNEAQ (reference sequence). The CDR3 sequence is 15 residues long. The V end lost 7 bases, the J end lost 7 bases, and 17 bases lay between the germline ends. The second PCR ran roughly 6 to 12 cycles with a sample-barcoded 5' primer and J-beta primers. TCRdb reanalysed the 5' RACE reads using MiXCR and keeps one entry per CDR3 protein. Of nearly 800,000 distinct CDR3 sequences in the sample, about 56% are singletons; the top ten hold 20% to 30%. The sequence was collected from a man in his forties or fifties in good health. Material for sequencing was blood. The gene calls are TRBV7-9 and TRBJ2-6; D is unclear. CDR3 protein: CASKNEVLGANVLTF. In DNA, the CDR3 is TGTGCCAGCAAAAACGAGGTACTGGGAGCCAACGTCCTGACTTTC.